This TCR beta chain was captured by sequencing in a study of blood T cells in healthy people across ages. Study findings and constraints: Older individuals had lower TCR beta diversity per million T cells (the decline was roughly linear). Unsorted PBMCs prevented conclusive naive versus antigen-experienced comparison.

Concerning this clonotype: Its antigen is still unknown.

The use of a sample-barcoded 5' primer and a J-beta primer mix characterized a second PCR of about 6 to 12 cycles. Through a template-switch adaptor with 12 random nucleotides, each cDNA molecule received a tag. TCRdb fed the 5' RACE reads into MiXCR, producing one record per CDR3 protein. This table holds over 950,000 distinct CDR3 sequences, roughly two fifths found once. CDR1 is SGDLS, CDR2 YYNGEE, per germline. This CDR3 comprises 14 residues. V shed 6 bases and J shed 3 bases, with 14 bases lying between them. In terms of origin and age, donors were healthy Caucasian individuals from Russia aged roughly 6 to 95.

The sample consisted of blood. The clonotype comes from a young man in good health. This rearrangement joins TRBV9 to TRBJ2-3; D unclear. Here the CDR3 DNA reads TGTGCCAGCAACGGTCGTCTAAGGACAGATACGCAGTATTTT. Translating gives CASNGRLRTDTQYF.